What follows are 5 T cell receptor beta chains derived from one specimen sequenced in a study of cytomegalovirus exposure and HLA in healthy donors. Profiled with immunoSEQ multiplex PCR; TCRdb holds only in-frame clones, not every one. The repertoire holds some 64,000 clones, with 96% as singletons. Sequencing was carried out using PBMCs. Receptors originate from a young woman in good health and CMV-seronegative.

This chain links TRBV7-9 with TRBJ2-7, with 13 bases identical to TRBD2. This CDR3 has 12 residues. The germline V gene has CDR1 SEHNR and CDR2 FQNEAQ (reference sequence). The V segment lost 5 bases and the J segment 12 bases; nucleotides outside the gene matches: 4. CDR3 loop: CASSPGLAGRYF. In DNA, the CDR3 is TGTGCCAGCAGCCCGGGACTAGCGGGACGGTACTTC.

This chain connects TRBV18 to TRBJ2-7; 11 bases are a match to TRBD1. CDR3 length: 14 amino acids. From germline, CDR1 is KGHSH and CDR2 LQKENI. The V segment lost 2 bases and the J segment 7 bases; nucleotides outside the gene matches: 4. Here the CDR3 reads CASSPWDRGGEQYF. The CDR3, as DNA: TGTGCCAGCTCACCATGGGACAGGGGGGGTGAGCAGTACTTC.

This chain uses TRBV10-3 with TRBJ1-5; D is perhaps TRBD1 (5 bases). CDR3 size: 14 residues. Germline CDR1 and CDR2: ENHRY and SYGVKD. Trimming left V 3 bases short and J 6 bases short, with 12 bases between. This CDR3 is CAISDPQGGQPQHF. CDR3 in DNA: TGTGCCATCAGTGACCCCCAGGGAGGTCAGCCCCAGCATTTT.

The J gene is TRBJ2-7, the V gene TRBV5-1, with D perhaps matching TRBD1 (5 bases). The germline gives CDR1 SGHRS, CDR2 YFSETQ. Trimming pared 0 bases from V and 6 bases from J, leaving 13 bases between. The CDR3 extends over 14 amino acids. CDR3: CASSLGGAGLEQYF. CDR3 sequence (DNA): TGCGCCAGCAGCTTGGGTGGGGCAGGGCTCGAGCAGTACTTC.

The chain links TRBV6-6 to TRBJ2-3, with a tentative D call TRBD2 (6 bases). Trimming removed 0 bases from V and 14 bases from J, with 12 bases in between. The germline V gene has CDR1 MNHNY and CDR2 SVGAGI (reference sequence). The CDR3 is 12 residues long. The CDR3 bases are TGTGCCAGCAGTTACTCTGGCCTAGCGTTGTATTTT. This codes for CASSYSGLALYF.